These 22 T cell receptor beta chains came from one sample sequenced in a study of shared clonotypes between healthy human individuals. Terminally differentiated effector memory CD45RA+ cells were left out of the naive CD8 fraction, which was CD45RO-negative and positively selected for CCR7. Profiling relied on immunoSEQ multiplex PCR, and the TCRdb table lists in-frame clones only, not all of them. The data contain about 580,000 clones, roughly 98% of them singletons. Input material: naive CD8+ T cells sorted from blood. These receptors were collected from a man aged 30 to 45 in good health.

The rearrangement links TRBV11-2 to TRBJ2-7; D gene uncertain. The CDR3 runs to 11 residues. The germline CDR1 and CDR2 sequences are SGHAT and FQNNGV. Trimming took 6 bases from V and 3 from J, leaving 6 bases between them. The CDR3 DNA is TGTGCCAGCAGTAGGCACTACGAGCAGTACTTC. It codes for CASSRHYEQYF.

The V call is TRBV10-3, the J call TRBJ2-6; unclear D gene. V was trimmed by 0 bases and J by 0 bases, leaving 6 bases between them. This CDR3 region has 16 residues. CDR1 is ENHRY, CDR2 SYGVKD, per germline. This CDR3 is CAISESYNSGANVLTF. CDR3 DNA: TGTGCCATCAGTGAGTCGTACAACTCTGGGGCCAACGTCCTGACTTTC.

The chain couples TRBV6-4 to TRBJ2-3; D is uncertain. CDR1 is MRHNA, CDR2 SNTAGT, per germline. Trimming shortened V by 2 bases and J by 0 bases, and 3 bases separated the two germline ends. CDR3 length: 13 residues. The CDR3 bases are TGTGCCAGCAGTGACAGGAGCACAGATACGCAGTATTTT. It yields the protein CASSDRSTDTQYF.

The chain has TRBV7-8 and TRBJ2-7; D may be TRBD1 (6 bases). CDR3 length equals 15 residues. Per the germline V gene, CDR1 is SGHVS and CDR2 is FQNEAQ. V was cut by 1 base and J by 4 bases, with 14 bases left in between. The CDR3 nucleotides read TGTGCCAGCAGCTTAGGGAATAAACAGGGTTACGAGCAGTACTTC. This codes for CASSLGNKQGYEQYF.

This chain links TRBV7-9 with TRBJ1-4; D gene unclear. The CDR3 totals 13 residues. The V end lost 4 bases, the J end lost 8 bases, and 11 bases lay between the germline ends. Germline loops: CDR1 SEHNR, CDR2 FQNEAQ (reference sequence). The CDR3 here is CASSSLQQEKLFF. CDR3 nucleotide sequence: TGTGCCAGCAGCTCCCTACAGCAAGAAAAACTGTTTTTT.

As for this clone: The junction does not match germline at one end; this may be a read error. The rearrangement joins TRBV7-9 to TRBJ1-5; maybe TRBD1 (6 bases). This CDR3 has 13 residues. CDR1 and CDR2 from the germline V gene are SEHNR and FQNEAQ (reference sequence). CDR3: CASSPGASGRLYF. CDR3 sequence (DNA): TGTGCCAGCAGCCCAGGGGCTTCGGGACGTCTTTATTTT.

This chain uses TRBV19 with TRBJ2-3; 13 bases agree with TRBD2. Germline CDR1 reads LNHDA; CDR2 reads SQIVND (reference sequence). V was clipped by 6 bases and J by 4 bases; unmatched bases: 7. The CDR3 spans 16 residues. As DNA, the CDR3 is TGTGCCAGTAGAGCCTTAGGACTAGCGGGAGCAGATACGCAGTATTTT. Protein product: CASRALGLAGADTQYF. The complete variable domain, with remaining parts taken from reference TRBV19 and TRBJ2-3, reads DGGITQSPKYLFRKEGQNVTLSCEQNLNHDAMYWYRQDPGQGLRLIYYSQIVNDFQKGDIAEGYSVSREKKESFPLTVTSAQKNPTAFYLCASRALGLAGADTQYFGPGTRLTVL.

The rearrangement links TRBV1 to TRBJ2-1; TRBD2 reflects the table's D call only, with no check against the DNA. TRBV1 is given as a pseudogene. CDR3 length: 14 amino acids. The CDR3 region has the DNA TGCACCAGCAGCCAGCGACTACTCTACAATGAGCAGTTCTTC. Its protein is CTSSQRLLYNEQFF.

This clone showed up just once. The chain couples TRBV19 to TRBJ2-7; D perhaps matches TRBD1 (5 bases). CDR3 size: 13 residues. Germline V gene sequence: CDR1 LNHDA, CDR2 SQIVND (reference sequence). V was pared by 5 bases and J by 3 bases, with 11 bases between. CDR3 nucleotides: TGTGCCAGTAGTCCCCGGACAAGCTACGAGCAGTACTTC. It is translated as CASSPRTSYEQYF.

The chain combines TRBV27 with TRBJ2-3; 11 bases are shared with TRBD2. CDR3 size: 16 residues. V was pared by 5 bases and J by 1 base, with 5 bases of the junction left unmatched. Germline CDR1 MNHEY, CDR2 SMNVEV (reference sequence). The DNA for the CDR3 is TGTGCCAGCAGTCTACAGGGACTAGCGGGCACAGATACGCAGTATTTT. It specifies CASSLQGLAGTDTQYF.

This clone was seen just once. The genes are TRBV5-1 and TRBJ2-7; D remains ambiguous. The ends were cut back, 4 bases at V and 3 bases at J, with 5 bases in the middle. Germline values: CDR1 SGHRS, CDR2 YFSETQ. The CDR3 has 11 amino acids. The CDR3 coding sequence is TGCGCCAGCAGCAACGACTACGAGCAGTACTTC. Amino acids: CASSNDYEQYF.

The genes are TRBV5-1 and TRBJ2-3; no definite D call. V was pared by 10 bases and J by 0 bases, with 18 bases between. This CDR3 comprises 15 residues. Germline V lookup: CDR1 SGHRS, CDR2 YFSETQ. In nucleotides, the CDR3 is TGCGCCTCTAGAAACGGGCGCGCTAGCACAGATACGCAGTATTTT. It yields the protein CASRNGRASTDTQYF.

The chain uses TRBV10-2 and TRBJ1-2, with D perhaps TRBD1 (6 bases). This CDR3 is built from 17 residues. Germline CDR1 WSHSY, CDR2 SAAADI. V was trimmed by 3 bases and J by 1 base, leaving 18 bases between them. The CDR3 DNA sequence: TGCGCCAGCAGTGACCCGGGGGGGCCCAGTTATAACTATGGCTACACCTTC. Residues: CASSDPGGPSYNYGYTF.

This CDR3 reads CAISVPGYTEAFF. DNA of the CDR3: TGTGCTATTTCCGTCCCGGGATACACTGAAGCTTTCTTT. The V gene is TRBV10-3, the J gene TRBJ1-1; unclear D gene. This CDR3 region has 13 residues. Germline loops: CDR1 ENHRY, CDR2 SYGVKD.

The V gene is TRBV5-5, the J gene TRBJ1-5; 10 positions match TRBD1. The CDR3 contains 16 residues. J gave up 6 bases and V 0 bases, and 6 bases lay outside the gene matches. The germline V gene encodes CDR1 SGHKS and CDR2 YYEKEE (reference sequence). The CDR3 bases are TGTGCCAGCAGCTTGGTGGGACAGGGGCACGCTCAGCCCCAGCATTTT. It specifies CASSLVGQGHAQPQHF.

The chain links TRBV4-1 to TRBJ2-7, with TRBD2 matching over 8 bases. This CDR3 spans 15 amino acids. Unmatched junction bases numbered 5, after V lost 2 bases and J lost 2 bases. Germline V gene lookup returns CDR1 MGHRA and CDR2 YSYEKL. The CDR3 DNA reads as TGCGCCAGCAGCCAATCCCTAGCGGGCACCTACGAGCAGTACTTC. It is translated as CASSQSLAGTYEQYF.

This sequence joins TRBV29-1 and TRBJ2-7; D unclear. V dropped 2 bases and J dropped 2 bases, with 16 bases sitting between them. CDR3 length equals 15 residues. Per germline, CDR1 SQVTM and CDR2 ANQGSEA. The CDR3 DNA reads TGCAGCGTTGAAACGCCCCATTCCGGCGCCTACGAGCAGTACTTC. Protein: CSVETPHSGAYEQYF.

This chain uses TRBV7-9 with TRBJ1-1; TRBD1 might be the D (6 bases). The CDR3 is made up of 15 amino acids. Between the trimmed V and J ends, which lost 5 bases and 5 bases, there was a span of 18 bases. The V gene's germline CDR1 is SEHNR and CDR2 FQNEAQ (reference sequence). For the CDR3, the DNA is TGTGCCAGCAGCCCCGTGGGGGGCGCTTTTACTGAAGCTTTCTTT. Translated, it gives CASSPVGGAFTEAFF.

In this sample, this clone turned up once. The V call is TRBV7-9, the J call TRBJ2-2; a possible D gene is TRBD2 (6 bases). Germline V lookup: CDR1 SEHNR, CDR2 FQNEAQ (reference sequence). V shed 5 bases and J shed 6 bases, with 19 bases lying between them. The CDR3 spans 16 residues. CDR3: CASSPTRGRLAGELFF. CDR3 nucleotides: TGTGCCAGCAGCCCAACCCGGGGGAGACTAGCCGGGGAGCTGTTTTTT.

As regards this clone: The same CDR3 is also encoded by other DNA sequences in this sample. V gene TRBV27 combines with J gene TRBJ2-7; TRBD1 aligns across 8 bases. CDR3 length equals 14 residues. The germline V gene has CDR1 MNHEY and CDR2 SMNVEV (reference sequence). The V segment lost 6 bases and the J segment 1 base; nucleotides outside the gene matches: 5. The CDR3 DNA reads as TGTGCCAGCAGCTACAGGGGGACTTCCTACGAGCAGTACTTC. It codes for CASSYRGTSYEQYF.

The chain employs TRBV9 and TRBJ1-1, with 9 bases that match TRBD1. Trimming removed 3 bases from V and 1 base from J; junction bases left unmatched: 4. The CDR3 runs 15 residues. CDR1 and CDR2 (germline): SGDLS, YYNGEE. The CDR3 DNA sequence: TGTGCCAGCAGCGAAGACAGGGGGGGGAACACTGAAGCTTTCTTT. Its protein product is CASSEDRGGNTEAFF. The variable domain in full, with the rest retrieved from reference TRBV9 and TRBJ1-1, is DSGVTQTPKHLITATGQRVTLRCSPRSGDLSVYWYQQSLDQGLQFLIQYYNGEERAKGNILERFSAQQFPDLHSELNLSSLELGDSALYFCASSEDRGGNTEAFFGQGTRLTVV.

V and J are TRBV30 and TRBJ2-7, with D possibly TRBD1 on 5 matching bases. Deletions cut 2 bases from V and 4 bases from J, with 9 bases between. Looked up from germline, CDR1 is GTSNPN and CDR2 is SVGIG (reference sequence). The CDR3 is 12 amino acids. This CDR3 is CAWSPQGYEQYF. The CDR3 bases are TGTGCCTGGAGTCCGCAGGGTTACGAGCAGTACTTC.